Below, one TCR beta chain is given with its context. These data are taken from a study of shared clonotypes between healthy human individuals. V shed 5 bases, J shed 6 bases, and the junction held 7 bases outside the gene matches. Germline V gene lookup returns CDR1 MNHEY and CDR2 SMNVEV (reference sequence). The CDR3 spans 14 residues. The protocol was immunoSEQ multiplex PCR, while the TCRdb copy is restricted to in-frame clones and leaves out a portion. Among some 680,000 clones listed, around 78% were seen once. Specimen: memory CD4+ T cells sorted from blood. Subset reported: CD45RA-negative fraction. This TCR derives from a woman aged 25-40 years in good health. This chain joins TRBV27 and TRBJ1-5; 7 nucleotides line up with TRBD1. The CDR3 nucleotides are TGTGCCAGCAGTGTTGACAGGGTCGGTCAGCCCCAGCATTTT. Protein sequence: CASSVDRVGQPQHF.